The present T cell receptor beta chain was sequenced within a study of OX40 agonist ivuxolimab in advanced cancers. Study information: The study treated patients with ivuxolimab, an agonistic anti-OX40 (CD134) antibody. While on treatment, patients had intravenous ivuxolimab at 0.01 to 10 mg/kg every 2 weeks. Two patients with cutaneous melanoma and one with hepatocellular carcinoma, three in total, showed partial responses. Study-wide results and limits: Among patients with partial responses at 0.1-3.0 mg/kg, clonal expansion was among the lowest.

A word on this clone: The antigen is not known.

The CDR3 spans 17 residues. V was clipped by 0 bases and J by 5 bases; unmatched bases: 8. Per germline, CDR1 SGDLS and CDR2 YYNGEE. The method was immunoSEQ multiplex PCR; TCRdb's version includes in-frame clones alone and lacks a portion of them. Counted here are 30,000 to 45,000 clones, about 70% occurring once; the ten biggest clones make up approximately 17%. Sequenced here: CD4+ or CD8+ T cells sorted from blood, sampled in a trial of the OX40 agonist ivuxolimab. The clonotype originates from an adult with an advanced solid tumor such as melanoma, head and neck, liver or kidney cancer. The V gene is TRBV9, the J gene TRBJ2-2; 9 bases match TRBD2. CDR3 coding DNA: TGTGCCAGCAGCGTAGGAGGCGGGGGGGTTACTACCGGGGAGCTGTTTTTT. It is translated as CASSVGGGGVTTGELFF.